Following are 11 T cell receptor beta chains from one sample sequenced in a study of shared clonotypes between healthy human individuals. The protocol was immunoSEQ multiplex PCR, while the TCRdb copy is restricted to in-frame clones and leaves out a portion. The sample has approximately 980,000 clones, more than 75% seen once. Sequenced input: memory CD4+ T cells sorted from blood. Subset denoted: CD45RA-negative fraction. These receptors originate from a man between 18 and 35 years old in good health.

The chain links TRBV28 to TRBJ2-1; D call uncertain. This CDR3 region has 12 residues. Germline CDR1 and CDR2: MDHEN and SYDVKM. The V and J ends lost 1 base and 10 bases respectively, with 8 bases between them. CDR3: CASSLSGREQFF. The DNA of the CDR3 is TGTGCCAGCAGTTTATCCGGCAGGGAGCAGTTCTTC.

To note about this clone: Other nucleotide sequences from this sample produce the same CDR3. The chain employs TRBV18 and TRBJ2-3; D possibly corresponds to TRBD2 (5 bases). Germline V gene lookup returns CDR1 KGHSH and CDR2 LQKENI. V lost 1 base, J lost 6 bases, and 5 bases lay in between. The CDR3 runs to 12 residues. This CDR3 reads CASSPRGDTQYF. CDR3 nucleotide sequence: TGTGCCAGCTCACCACGAGGGGATACGCAGTATTTT.

This chain links TRBV19 with TRBJ2-7; the D gene could be TRBD1 or TRBD2 (5 bases each). Per the germline V gene, CDR1 is LNHDA and CDR2 is SQIVND (reference sequence). V lost 11 bases and J 3 bases, leaving 11 bases between the germline ends. The CDR3 sequence is 11 residues long. CDR3 region: CASRDLYEQYF. DNA for the CDR3: TGTGCCTCTAGGGACCTCTACGAGCAGTACTTC.

The chain is built from TRBV7-9 and TRBJ2-5; perhaps D is TRBD1 or TRBD2 (5 bases each). Germline assignment: CDR1 SEHNR and CDR2 FQNEAQ (reference sequence). The germline V and J ends were trimmed by 6 bases and 7 bases, with 15 bases remaining between them. The CDR3 runs 13 residues. CDR3: CASSNSGDPTQYF. DNA of the CDR3: TGTGCCAGCAGTAACTCCGGGGACCCGACCCAGTACTTC.

This clone has more than one count but fewer than ten. This rearrangement joins TRBV6-1 to TRBJ2-2; TRBD1 is a possible D gene (5 bases). Trimming removed 3 bases at V and 9 bases at J, with 20 bases between. The V gene's germline CDR1 is MNHNS and CDR2 SASEGT. The CDR3 is made up of 16 amino acids. This CDR3 reads CASSEEGANPSRELFF. The DNA of the CDR3 is TGTGCCAGCAGTGAGGAAGGGGCAAACCCCTCCCGGGAGCTGTTTTTT.

The V gene is TRBV15, the J gene TRBJ2-5; 8 bases are a match to TRBD2. J was trimmed by 5 bases and V by 5 bases; bases with no gene match: 10. CDR1 LNHNV and CDR2 YYDKDF come from the germline V gene (reference sequence). The CDR3 covers 15 residues. The CDR3: CATSSRSGGGETQYF. DNA of the CDR3: TGTGCCACCAGCTCAAGAAGCGGGGGTGGGGAGACCCAGTACTTC.

The gene calls are TRBV30 and TRBJ1-1, with D perhaps matching TRBD1 (5 bases). This CDR3 contains 15 residues. Germline-derived CDR1 and CDR2 are GTSNPN and SVGIG (reference sequence). V was clipped by 2 bases and J by 5 bases, with 18 bases between them. The CDR3: CAWSPHLGELTEAFF. The DNA of the CDR3 is TGTGCCTGGAGTCCCCACCTAGGGGAGCTAACTGAAGCTTTCTTT.

On this clone itself: A much larger clone lies a single base off, so this may be a read error. V usage is TRBV7-8 and J usage is TRBJ2-2; TRBD1 agrees at 7 bases. CDR1 is SGHVS and CDR2 is FQNEAQ in the germline V gene. V lost 1 base and J lost 4; bases outside the gene matches: 0. This CDR3 is built from 14 residues. The CDR3 loop is CASSLDRGTGELFF. In nucleotides, the CDR3 is TGTGCCAGCAGCTTAGACAGGGGCACCGGGGAGCTGTTTTTT.

This chain uses TRBV6-5 with TRBJ1-5; D is possibly TRBD1 (6 bases). The V and J ends lost 8 bases and 4 bases respectively, with 18 bases between them. Germline values: CDR1 MNHEY, CDR2 SVGAGI. The CDR3 extends over 15 amino acids. The CDR3: CASHPGRTANQPQHF. The CDR3 DNA follows: TGTGCCAGCCACCCCGGGAGGACAGCTAATCAGCCCCAGCATTTT.

A word on this clone: This sequence may be a read error, since a much larger clone differs from it by one base. V is TRBV7-8 and J is TRBJ2-2; D unresolved. Trimming took off 5 bases at V and 3 bases at J, with 4 bases between the two ends. Germline values: CDR1 SGHVS, CDR2 FQNEAQ. CDR3 size: 12 residues. The CDR3 reads CASSPYTGELFF. The DNA of the CDR3 is TGTGCCAGCAGCCCTTACACCGGGGAGCTGTTTTTT.

Of note for this clone: Other DNA variants within this sample encode the same CDR3. For the CDR3, the DNA is TGTGCCAGCAGCCGACTAGCGTCTGAGCAGTTCTTC. It yields the protein CASSRLASEQFF. The chain employs TRBV7-2 and TRBJ2-1, with 8 bases lining up with TRBD2. The CDR3 extends over 12 amino acids. Germline assignment: CDR1 SGHTA and CDR2 FQGNSA. V was pared by 5 bases and J by 9 bases, with 3 bases of the junction left unmatched. Combining the CDR3 with reference TRBV7-2 and TRBJ2-1 gives the whole variable domain GAGVSQSPSNKVTEKGKDVELRCDPISGHTALYWYRQSLGQGLEFLIYFQGNSAPDKSGLPSDRFSAERTGGSVSTLTIQRTQQEDSAVYLCASSRLASEQFFGPGTRLTVL.